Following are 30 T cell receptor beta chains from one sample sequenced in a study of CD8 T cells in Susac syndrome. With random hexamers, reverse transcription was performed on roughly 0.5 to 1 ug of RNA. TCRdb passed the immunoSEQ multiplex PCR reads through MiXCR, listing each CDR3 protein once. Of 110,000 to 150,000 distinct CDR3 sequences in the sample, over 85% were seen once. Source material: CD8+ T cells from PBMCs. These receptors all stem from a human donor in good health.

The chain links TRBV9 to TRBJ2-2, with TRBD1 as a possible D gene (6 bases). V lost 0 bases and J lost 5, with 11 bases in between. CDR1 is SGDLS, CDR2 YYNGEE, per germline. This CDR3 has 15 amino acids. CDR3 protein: CASSVVPRGTGELFF. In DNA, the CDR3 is TGTGCCAGCAGCGTAGTCCCCAGGGGTACCGGGGAGCTGTTTTTT. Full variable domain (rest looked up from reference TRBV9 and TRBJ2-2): DSGVTQTPKHLITATGQRVTLRCSPRSGDLSVYWYQQSLDQGLQFLIQYYNGEERAKGNILERFSAQQFPDLHSELNLSSLELGDSALYFCASSVVPRGTGELFFGEGSRLTVL.

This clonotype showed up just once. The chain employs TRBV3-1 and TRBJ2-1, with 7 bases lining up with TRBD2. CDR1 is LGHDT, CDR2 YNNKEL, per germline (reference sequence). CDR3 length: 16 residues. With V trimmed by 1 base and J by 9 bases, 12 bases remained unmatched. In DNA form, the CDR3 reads TGTGCCAGCAGCCAAGGGCTTTTACCCGGGGGGTTTGAGCAGTTCTTC. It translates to CASSQGLLPGGFEQFF.

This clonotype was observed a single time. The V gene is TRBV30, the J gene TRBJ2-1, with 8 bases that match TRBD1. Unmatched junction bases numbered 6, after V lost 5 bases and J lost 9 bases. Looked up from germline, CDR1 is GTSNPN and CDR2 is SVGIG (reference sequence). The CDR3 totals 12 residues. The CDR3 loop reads CAWGGQGVEQFF. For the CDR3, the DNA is TGTGCCTGGGGTGGACAGGGTGTTGAGCAGTTCTTC.

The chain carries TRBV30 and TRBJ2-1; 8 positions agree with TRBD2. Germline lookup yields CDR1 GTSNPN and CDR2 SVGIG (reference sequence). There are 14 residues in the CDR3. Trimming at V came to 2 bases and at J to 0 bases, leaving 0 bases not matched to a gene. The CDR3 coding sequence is TGTGCCTGGAGTAGCGGGAGCTCCTACAATGAGCAGTTCTTC. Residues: CAWSSGSSYNEQFF.

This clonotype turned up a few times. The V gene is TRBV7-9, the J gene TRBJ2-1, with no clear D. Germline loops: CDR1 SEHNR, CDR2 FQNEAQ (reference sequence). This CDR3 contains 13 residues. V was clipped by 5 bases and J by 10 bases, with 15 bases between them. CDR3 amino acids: CASSPRTGYEQFF. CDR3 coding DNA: TGTGCCAGCAGCCCTCGGACGGGTTACGAGCAGTTCTTC.

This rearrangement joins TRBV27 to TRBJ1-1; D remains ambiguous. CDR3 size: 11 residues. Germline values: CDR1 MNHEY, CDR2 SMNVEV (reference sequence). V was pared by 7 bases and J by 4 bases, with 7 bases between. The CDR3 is CASNLGTEAFF. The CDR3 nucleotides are TGTGCCAGCAACCTGGGCACTGAAGCTTTCTTT.

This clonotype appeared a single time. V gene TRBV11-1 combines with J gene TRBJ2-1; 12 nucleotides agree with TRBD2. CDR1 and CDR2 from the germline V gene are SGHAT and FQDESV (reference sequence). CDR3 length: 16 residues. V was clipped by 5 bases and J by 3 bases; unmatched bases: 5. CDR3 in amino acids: CASSGWTSGDYNEQFF. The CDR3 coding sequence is TGTGCCAGCAGCGGATGGACTAGCGGGGACTACAATGAGCAGTTCTTC.

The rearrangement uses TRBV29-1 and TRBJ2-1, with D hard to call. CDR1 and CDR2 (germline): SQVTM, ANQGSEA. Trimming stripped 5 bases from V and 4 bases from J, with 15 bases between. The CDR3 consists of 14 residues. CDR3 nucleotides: TGCAGCGTTCGGTTGGGTTCCCTTTACAATGAGCAGTTCTTC. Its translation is CSVRLGSLYNEQFF.

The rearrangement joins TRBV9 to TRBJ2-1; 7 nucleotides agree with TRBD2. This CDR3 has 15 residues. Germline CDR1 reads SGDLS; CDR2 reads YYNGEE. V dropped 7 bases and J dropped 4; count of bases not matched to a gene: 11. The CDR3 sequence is CASAQGGEGYNEQFF. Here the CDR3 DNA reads TGTGCCAGCGCCCAGGGAGGGGAGGGTTACAATGAGCAGTTCTTC. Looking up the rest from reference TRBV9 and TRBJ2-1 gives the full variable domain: DSGVTQTPKHLITATGQRVTLRCSPRSGDLSVYWYQQSLDQGLQFLIQYYNGEERAKGNILERFSAQQFPDLHSELNLSSLELGDSALYFCASAQGGEGYNEQFFGPGTRLTVL.

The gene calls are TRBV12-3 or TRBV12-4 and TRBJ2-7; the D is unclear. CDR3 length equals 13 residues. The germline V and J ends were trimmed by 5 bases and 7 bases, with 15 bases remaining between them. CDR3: CASSVSTLWEQYF. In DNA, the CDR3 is TGTGCCAGCAGTGTCTCTACACTTTGGGAGCAGTACTTC.

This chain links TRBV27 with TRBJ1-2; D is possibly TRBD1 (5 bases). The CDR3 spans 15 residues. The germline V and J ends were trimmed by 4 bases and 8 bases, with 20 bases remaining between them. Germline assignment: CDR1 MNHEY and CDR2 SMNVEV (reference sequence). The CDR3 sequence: CASSSSREPPGGYTF. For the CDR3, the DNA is TGTGCCAGCAGTTCCTCCAGGGAGCCGCCGGGAGGCTACACCTTC.

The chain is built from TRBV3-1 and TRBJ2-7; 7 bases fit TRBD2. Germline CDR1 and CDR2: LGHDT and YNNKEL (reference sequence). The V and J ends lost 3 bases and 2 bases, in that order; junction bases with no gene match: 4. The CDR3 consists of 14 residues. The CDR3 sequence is CASSQGTTTYEQYF. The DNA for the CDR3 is TGTGCCAGCAGCCAGGGGACTACGACCTACGAGCAGTACTTC.

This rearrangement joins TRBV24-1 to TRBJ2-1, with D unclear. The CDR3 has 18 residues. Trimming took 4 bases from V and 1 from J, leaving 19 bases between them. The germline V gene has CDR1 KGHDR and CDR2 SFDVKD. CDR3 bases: TGTGCCACCAGTGACCGTCGATCGGCGCGAACGTCCTACAATGAGCAGTTCTTC. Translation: CATSDRRSARTSYNEQFF.

The CDR3 bases are TGTGCCAGCAGCCAACAACAGAGGAAGGGCTACGAGCAGTACTTC. This encodes CASSQQQRKGYEQYF. The genes are TRBV4-2 and TRBJ2-7; no firm D call. Germline CDR1 and CDR2: LGHNA and YNFKEQ. V gave up 2 bases and J gave up 3 bases, with 14 bases separating them. The CDR3 is 15 amino acids.

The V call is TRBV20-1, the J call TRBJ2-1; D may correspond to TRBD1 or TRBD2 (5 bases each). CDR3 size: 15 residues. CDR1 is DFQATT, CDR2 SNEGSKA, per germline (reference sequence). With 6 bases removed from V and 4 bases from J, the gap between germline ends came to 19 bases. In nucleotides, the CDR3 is TGCAGTGCGGAAACCCCAGGGACCCCATACAATGAGCAGTTCTTC. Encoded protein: CSAETPGTPYNEQFF.

The CDR3 bases are TGTGCCAGCAGCCCTCCGGGACAGCAAGAGACCCAGTACTTC. The encoded protein is CASSPPGQQETQYF. The V gene is TRBV3-1, the J gene TRBJ2-5; 7 bases are a match to TRBD1. The CDR3 runs 14 residues. Germline CDR1 and CDR2: LGHDT and YNNKEL (reference sequence). The V and J ends lost 4 bases and 2 bases, in that order; junction bases with no gene match: 4.

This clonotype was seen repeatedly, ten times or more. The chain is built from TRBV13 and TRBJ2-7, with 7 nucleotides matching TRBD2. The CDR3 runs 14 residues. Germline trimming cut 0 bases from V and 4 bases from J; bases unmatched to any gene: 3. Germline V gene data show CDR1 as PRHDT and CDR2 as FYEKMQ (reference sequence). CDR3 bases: TGTGCCAGCAGCTTAGGCCGGGGAGGGTACGAGCAGTACTTC. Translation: CASSLGRGGYEQYF. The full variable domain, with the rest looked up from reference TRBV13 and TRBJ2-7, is AAGVIQSPRHLIKEKRETATLKCYPIPRHDTVYWYQQGPGQDPQFLISFYEKMQSDKGSIPDRFSAQQFSDYHSELNMSSLELGDSALYFCASSLGRGGYEQYFGPGTRLTVT.

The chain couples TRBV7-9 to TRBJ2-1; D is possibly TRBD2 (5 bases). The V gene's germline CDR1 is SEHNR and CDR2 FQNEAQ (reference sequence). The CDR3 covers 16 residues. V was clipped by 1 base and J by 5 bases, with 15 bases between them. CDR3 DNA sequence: TGTGCCAGCAGCTTAGAAGGGAGCCGGGCCAACAATGAGCAGTTCTTC. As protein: CASSLEGSRANNEQFF.

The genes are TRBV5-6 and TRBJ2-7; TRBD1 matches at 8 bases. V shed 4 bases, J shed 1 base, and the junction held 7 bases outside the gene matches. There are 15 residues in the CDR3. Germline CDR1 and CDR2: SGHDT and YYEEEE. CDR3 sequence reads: CASSPGGTGSYEQYF. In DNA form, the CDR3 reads TGTGCCAGCAGCCCCGGAGGGACAGGTTCCTACGAGCAGTACTTC.

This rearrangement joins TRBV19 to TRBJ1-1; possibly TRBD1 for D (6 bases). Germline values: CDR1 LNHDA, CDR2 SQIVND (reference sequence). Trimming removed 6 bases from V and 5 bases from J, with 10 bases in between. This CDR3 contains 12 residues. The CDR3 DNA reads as TGTGCCAGTAGGGCGGGGGCTACTGAAGCTTTCTTT. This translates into CASRAGATEAFF.

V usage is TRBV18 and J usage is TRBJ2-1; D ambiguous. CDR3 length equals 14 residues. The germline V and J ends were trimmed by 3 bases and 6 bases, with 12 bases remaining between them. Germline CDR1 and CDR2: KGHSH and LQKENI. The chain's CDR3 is CASSPERESNEQFF. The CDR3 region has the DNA TGTGCCAGCTCACCGGAGAGAGAGTCCAATGAGCAGTTCTTC.

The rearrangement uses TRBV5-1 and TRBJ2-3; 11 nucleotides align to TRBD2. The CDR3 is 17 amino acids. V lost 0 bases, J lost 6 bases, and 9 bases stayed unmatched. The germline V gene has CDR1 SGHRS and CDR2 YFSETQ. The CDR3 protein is CASSLAGLAGGPDTQYF. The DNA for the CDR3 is TGCGCCAGCAGCTTGGCCGGATTAGCGGGAGGGCCGGATACGCAGTATTTT.

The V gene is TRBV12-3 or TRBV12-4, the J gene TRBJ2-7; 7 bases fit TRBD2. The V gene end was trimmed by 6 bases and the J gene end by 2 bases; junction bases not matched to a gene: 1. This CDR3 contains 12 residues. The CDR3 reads CASSGLAYEQYF. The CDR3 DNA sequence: TGTGCCAGCAGCGGACTAGCCTACGAGCAGTACTTC.

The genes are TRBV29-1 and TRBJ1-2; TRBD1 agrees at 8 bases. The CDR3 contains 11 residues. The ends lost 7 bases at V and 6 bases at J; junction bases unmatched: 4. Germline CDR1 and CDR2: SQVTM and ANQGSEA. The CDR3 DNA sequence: TGCAGCGCCGCGACAGGGGATGGCTACACCTTC. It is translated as CSAATGDGYTF.

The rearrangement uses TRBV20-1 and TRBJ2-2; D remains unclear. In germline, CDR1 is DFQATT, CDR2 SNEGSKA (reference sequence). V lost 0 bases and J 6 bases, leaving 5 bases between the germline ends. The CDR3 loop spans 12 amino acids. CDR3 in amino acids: CSARDIPGELFF. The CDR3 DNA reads TGCAGTGCTAGAGATATCCCCGGGGAGCTGTTTTTT.

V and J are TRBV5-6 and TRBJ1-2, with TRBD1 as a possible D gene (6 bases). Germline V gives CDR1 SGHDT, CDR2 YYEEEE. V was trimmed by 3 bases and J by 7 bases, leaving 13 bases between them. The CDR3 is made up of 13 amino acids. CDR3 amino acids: CASSWDTGVGYTF. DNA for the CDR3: TGTGCCAGCAGCTGGGACACCGGGGTTGGCTACACCTTC. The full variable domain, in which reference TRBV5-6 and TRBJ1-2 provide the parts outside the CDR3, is DAGVTQSPTHLIKTRGQQVTLRCSPKSGHDTVSWYQQALGQGPQFIFQYYEEEERQRGNFPDRFSGHQFPNYSSELNVNALLLGDSALYLCASSWDTGVGYTFGSGTRLTVV.

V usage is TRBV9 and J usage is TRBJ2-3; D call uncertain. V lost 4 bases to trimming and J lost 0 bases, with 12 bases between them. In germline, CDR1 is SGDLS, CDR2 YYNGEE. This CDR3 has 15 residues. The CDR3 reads CASSPAAESTDTQYF. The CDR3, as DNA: TGTGCCAGCAGCCCCGCGGCAGAGAGCACAGATACGCAGTATTTT. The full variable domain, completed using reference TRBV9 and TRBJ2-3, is DSGVTQTPKHLITATGQRVTLRCSPRSGDLSVYWYQQSLDQGLQFLIQYYNGEERAKGNILERFSAQQFPDLHSELNLSSLELGDSALYFCASSPAAESTDTQYFGPGTRLTVL.

For the CDR3, the DNA is TGTGCCAGCAGCAAAGCGTACAGACCGGGAGATACGCAGTATTTT. This encodes CASSKAYRPGDTQYF. The chain is built from TRBV21-1 and TRBJ2-3; the D call in the table, TRBD1, was not verified against the DNA. TRBV21-1 is flagged as a pseudogene. The CDR3 loop spans 15 amino acids.

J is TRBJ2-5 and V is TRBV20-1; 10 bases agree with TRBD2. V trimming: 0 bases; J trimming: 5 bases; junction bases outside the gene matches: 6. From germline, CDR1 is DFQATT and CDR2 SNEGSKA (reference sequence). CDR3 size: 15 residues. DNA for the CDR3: TGCAGTGCTAGAGATGGGAGCGGGAGGGGGGAGACCCAGTACTTC. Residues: CSARDGSGRGETQYF.

CDR3 amino acids: CASSYMGEETQYF. For the CDR3, the DNA is TGTGCCAGCAGTTACATGGGGGAGGAGACCCAGTACTTC. V and J are TRBV6-2 or TRBV6-3 and TRBJ2-5; D possibly uses TRBD1 or TRBD2 (5 bases each). The V gene lost 2 bases and the J gene lost 5 bases, with 9 bases spanning the gap. The CDR3 totals 13 residues. CDR1 and CDR2 from the germline V gene are MNHEY and SVGEGT.